The TCR beta chain described here comes from a study of siplizumab effects on memory and regulatory T cells. Study conclusions and caveats: Naive T cells, seemingly more diverse than memory cells, seemed major alloresponse contributors. Alloreactive clones mapping to unstimulated subsets formed only a minor fraction.

This CDR3 contains 13 residues. The V end was cut by 10 bases, the J end by 4 bases, with 14 bases between. From germline, CDR1 is MNHEY and CDR2 SVGAGI. In regard to this clone: What it recognizes is unknown.

Assays examined about 100,000 TCR templates per sample. The repertoire was sequenced with immunoSEQ multiplex PCR; TCRdb's copy has only in-frame clones and lacks some. The repertoire holds around 100,000 clones, with around 90% as singletons. This TCR came from a human donor in good health. Sequencing used CD4+ T cells sorted from blood. This sequence joins TRBV6-5 and TRBJ1-5; tentatively, D is TRBD1 (5 bases). CDR3 sequence (DNA): TGTGCCACCACAACTGGGGGGAATCAGCCCCAGCATTTT. Its translation is CATTTGGNQPQHF.